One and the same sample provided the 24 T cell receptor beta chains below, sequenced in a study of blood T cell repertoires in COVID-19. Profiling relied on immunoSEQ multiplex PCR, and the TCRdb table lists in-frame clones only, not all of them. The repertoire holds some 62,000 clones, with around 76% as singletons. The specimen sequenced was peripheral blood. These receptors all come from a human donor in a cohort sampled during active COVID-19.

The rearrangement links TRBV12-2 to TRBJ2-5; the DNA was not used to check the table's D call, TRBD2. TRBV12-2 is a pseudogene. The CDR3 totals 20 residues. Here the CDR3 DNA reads TGTGCAAGTCGCTCGCTAGACCCGGGACTAGCGGGGGGGCCGGCGGAGACCCAGTACTTC. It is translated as CASRSLDPGLAGGPAETQYF.

CDR3 residues: CASSAPPDRALGYGYTF. CDR3 in DNA: TGTGCCAGCAGTGCACCCCCGGACAGGGCACTTGGCTATGGCTACACCTTC. The genes are TRBV6-1 and TRBJ1-2; 8 bases are a match to TRBD1. The germline V gene has CDR1 MNHNS and CDR2 SASEGT. This CDR3 has 17 amino acids. Trimming took 4 bases from V and 4 from J; bases not matched to a gene: 14.

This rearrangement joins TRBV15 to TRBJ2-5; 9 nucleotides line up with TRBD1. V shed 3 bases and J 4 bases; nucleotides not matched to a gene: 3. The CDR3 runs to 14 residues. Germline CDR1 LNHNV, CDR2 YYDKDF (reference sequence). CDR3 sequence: CATSRQGQGETQYF. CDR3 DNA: TGTGCCACCAGCAGGCAGGGACAGGGAGAGACCCAGTACTTC.

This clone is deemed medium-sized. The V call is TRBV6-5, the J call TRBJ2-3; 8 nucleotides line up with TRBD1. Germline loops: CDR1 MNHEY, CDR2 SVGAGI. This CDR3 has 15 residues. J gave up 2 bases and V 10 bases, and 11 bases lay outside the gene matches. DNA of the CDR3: TGTGCCACCATATACGACAGGGGCGTCACAGATACGCAGTATTTT. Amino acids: CATIYDRGVTDTQYF.

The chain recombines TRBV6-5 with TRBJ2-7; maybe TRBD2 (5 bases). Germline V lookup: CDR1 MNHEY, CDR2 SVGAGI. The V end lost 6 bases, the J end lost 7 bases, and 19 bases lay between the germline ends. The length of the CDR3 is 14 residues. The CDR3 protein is CASRPLTLPGEQYF. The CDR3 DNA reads TGTGCCAGCAGGCCCCTAACCCTACCGGGAGAGCAGTACTTC.

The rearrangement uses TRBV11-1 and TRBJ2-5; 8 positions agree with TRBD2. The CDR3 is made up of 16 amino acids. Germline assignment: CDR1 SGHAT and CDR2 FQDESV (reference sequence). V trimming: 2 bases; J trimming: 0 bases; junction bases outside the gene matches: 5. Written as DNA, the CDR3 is TGTGCCAGCAGCTTACGCGGGGGGATAAACCAAGAGACCCAGTACTTC. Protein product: CASSLRGGINQETQYF.

CDR3 DNA: TGTGCCAGCGGGACAGGGAATTCACCCCTCCACTTT. Amino acid sequence: CASGTGNSPLHF. This chain connects TRBV28 to TRBJ1-6, with TRBD1 identical over 9 bases. V lost 8 bases, J lost 7 bases, and 0 bases stayed unmatched. The CDR3 has 12 residues. In germline, CDR1 is MDHEN, CDR2 SYDVKM.

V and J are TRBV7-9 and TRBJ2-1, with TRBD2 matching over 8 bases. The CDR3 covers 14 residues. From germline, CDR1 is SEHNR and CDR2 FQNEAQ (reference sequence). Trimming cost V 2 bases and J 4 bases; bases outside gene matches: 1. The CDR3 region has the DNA TGTGCCAGCAGCTTAAGCGGGGGTTACAATGAGCAGTTCTTC. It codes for CASSLSGGYNEQFF. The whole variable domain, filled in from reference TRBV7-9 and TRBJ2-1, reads DTGVSQNPRHKITKRGQNVTFRCDPISEHNRLYWYRQTLGQGPEFLTYFQNEAQLEKSRLLSDRFSAERPKGSFSTLEIQRTEQGDSAMYLCASSLSGGYNEQFFGPGTRLTVL.

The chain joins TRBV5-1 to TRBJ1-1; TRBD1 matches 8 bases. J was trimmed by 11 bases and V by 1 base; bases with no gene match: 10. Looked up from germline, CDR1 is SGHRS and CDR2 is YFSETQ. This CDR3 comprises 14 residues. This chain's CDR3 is CASSLLPDRGGAFF. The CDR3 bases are TGCGCCAGCAGCTTGTTGCCCGACAGGGGTGGCGCTTTCTTT.

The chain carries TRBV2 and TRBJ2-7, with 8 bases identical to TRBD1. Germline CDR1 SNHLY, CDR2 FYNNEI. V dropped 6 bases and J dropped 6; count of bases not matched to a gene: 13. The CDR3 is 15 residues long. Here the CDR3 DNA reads TGTGCCAGCAGATATACGGACGACAGGGGCGGCGAGCAGTACTTC. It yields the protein CASRYTDDRGGEQYF. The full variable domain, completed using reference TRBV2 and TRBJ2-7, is EPEVTQTPSHQVTQMGQEVILRCVPISNHLYFYWYRQILGQKVEFLVSFYNNEISEKSEIFDDQFSVERPDGSNFTLKIRSTKLEDSAMYFCASRYTDDRGGEQYFGPGTRLTVT.

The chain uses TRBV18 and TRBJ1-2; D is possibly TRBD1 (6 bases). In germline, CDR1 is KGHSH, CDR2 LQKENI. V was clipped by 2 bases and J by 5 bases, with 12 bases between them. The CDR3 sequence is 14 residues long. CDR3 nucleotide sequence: TGTGCCAGCTCACCAGGGGGGGCAGAGTATGGCTACACCTTC. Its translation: CASSPGGAEYGYTF.

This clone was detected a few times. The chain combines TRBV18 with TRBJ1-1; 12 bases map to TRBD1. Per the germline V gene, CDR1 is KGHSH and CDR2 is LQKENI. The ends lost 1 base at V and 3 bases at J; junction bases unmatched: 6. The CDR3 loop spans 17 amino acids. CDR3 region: CASSPRGQGAFHTEAFF. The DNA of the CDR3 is TGTGCCAGCTCACCACGGGGACAGGGGGCGTTTCACACTGAAGCTTTCTTT.

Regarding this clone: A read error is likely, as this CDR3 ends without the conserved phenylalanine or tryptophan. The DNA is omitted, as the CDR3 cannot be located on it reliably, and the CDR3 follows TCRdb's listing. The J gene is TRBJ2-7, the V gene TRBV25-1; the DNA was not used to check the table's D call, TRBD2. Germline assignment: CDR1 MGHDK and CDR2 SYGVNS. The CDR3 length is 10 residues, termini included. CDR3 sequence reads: CASGYWRGRL.

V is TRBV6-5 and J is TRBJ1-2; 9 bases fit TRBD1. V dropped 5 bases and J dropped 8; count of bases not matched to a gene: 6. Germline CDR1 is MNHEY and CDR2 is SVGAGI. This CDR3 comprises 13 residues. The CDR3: CASSPGTGTGYTF. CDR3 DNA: TGTGCCAGCAGTCCCGGGACAGGGACGGGCTACACCTTC.

The CDR3 here is CASSLETGVGNYGYTF. CDR3 coding DNA: TGCGCCAGCAGCTTGGAGACAGGTGTTGGCAACTATGGCTACACCTTC. The chain combines TRBV5-1 with TRBJ1-2, with a tentative D call TRBD1 (6 bases). The V end lost 0 bases, the J end lost 2 bases, and 14 bases lay between the germline ends. CDR3 length: 16 amino acids. Germline V gene lookup returns CDR1 SGHRS and CDR2 YFSETQ.

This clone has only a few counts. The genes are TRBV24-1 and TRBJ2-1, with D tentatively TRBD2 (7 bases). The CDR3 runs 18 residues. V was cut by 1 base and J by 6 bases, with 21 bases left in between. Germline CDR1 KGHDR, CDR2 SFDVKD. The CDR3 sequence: CATSDFGGPPHHGNEQFF. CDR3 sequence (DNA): TGTGCCACCAGTGATTTCGGGGGGCCCCCCCATCATGGCAATGAGCAGTTCTTC.

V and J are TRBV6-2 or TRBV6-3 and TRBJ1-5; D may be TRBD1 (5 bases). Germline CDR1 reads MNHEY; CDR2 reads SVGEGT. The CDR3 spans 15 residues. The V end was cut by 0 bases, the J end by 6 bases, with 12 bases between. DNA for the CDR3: TGTGCCAGCAGTTACTCGGGCAGGGTGACTCAGCCCCAGCATTTT. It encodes CASSYSGRVTQPQHF.

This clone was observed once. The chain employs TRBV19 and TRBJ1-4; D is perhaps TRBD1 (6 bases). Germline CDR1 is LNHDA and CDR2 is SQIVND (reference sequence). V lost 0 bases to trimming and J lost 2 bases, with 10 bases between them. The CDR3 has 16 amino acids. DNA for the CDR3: TGTGCCAGTAGTATAGATCTTAGGGGGACTAATGAAAAACTGTTTTTT. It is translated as CASSIDLRGTNEKLFF.

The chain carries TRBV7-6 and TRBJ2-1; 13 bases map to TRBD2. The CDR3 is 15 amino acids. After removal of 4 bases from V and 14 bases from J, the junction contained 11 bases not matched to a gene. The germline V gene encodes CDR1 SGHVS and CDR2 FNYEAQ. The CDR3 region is CASSSRTSGGQGEFF. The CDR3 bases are TGTGCCAGCAGCTCGAGGACTAGCGGGGGCCAGGGGGAGTTCTTC.

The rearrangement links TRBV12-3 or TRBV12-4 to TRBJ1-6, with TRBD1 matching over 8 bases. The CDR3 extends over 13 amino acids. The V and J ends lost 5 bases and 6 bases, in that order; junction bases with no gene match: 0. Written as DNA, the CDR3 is TGTGCCAGCAGTACAGGGGGTAATTCACCCCTCCACTTT. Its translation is CASSTGGNSPLHF.

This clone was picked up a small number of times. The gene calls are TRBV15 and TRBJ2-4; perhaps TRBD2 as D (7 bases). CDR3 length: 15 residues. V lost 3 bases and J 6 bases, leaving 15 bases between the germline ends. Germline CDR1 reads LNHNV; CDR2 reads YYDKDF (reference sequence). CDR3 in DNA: TGTGCCACCAGCAGGCCTGGGGGGGCACGAAACATTCAGTACTTC. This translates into CATSRPGGARNIQYF.

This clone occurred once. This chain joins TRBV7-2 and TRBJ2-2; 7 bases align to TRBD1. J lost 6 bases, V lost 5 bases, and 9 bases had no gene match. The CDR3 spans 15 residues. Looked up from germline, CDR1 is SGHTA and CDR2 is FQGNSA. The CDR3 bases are TGTGCCAGCAGCACCGACAGGGCACGGGCCGGGGAGCTGTTTTTT. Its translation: CASSTDRARAGELFF. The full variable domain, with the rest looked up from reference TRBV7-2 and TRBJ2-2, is GAGVSQSPSNKVTEKGKDVELRCDPISGHTALYWYRQSLGQGLEFLIYFQGNSAPDKSGLPSDRFSAERTGGSVSTLTIQRTQQEDSAVYLCASSTDRARAGELFFGEGSRLTVL.

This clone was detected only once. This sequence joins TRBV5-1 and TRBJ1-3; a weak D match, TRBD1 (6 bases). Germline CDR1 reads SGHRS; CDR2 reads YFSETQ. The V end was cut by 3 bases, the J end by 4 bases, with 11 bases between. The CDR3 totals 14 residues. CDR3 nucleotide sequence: TGCGCCAGCAGCTCCACAGGGTCCGGAAACACCATATATTTT. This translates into CASSSTGSGNTIYF.

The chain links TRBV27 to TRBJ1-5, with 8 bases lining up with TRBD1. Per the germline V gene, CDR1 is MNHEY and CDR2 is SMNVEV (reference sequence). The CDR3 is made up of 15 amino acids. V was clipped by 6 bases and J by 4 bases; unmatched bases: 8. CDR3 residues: CASSSTGAGNQPQHF. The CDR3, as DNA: TGTGCCAGCAGCTCGACAGGGGCTGGGAATCAGCCCCAGCATTTT.